This T cell receptor beta chain was sequenced during a study of blood T cells in healthy people across ages. Trimming shortened V by 0 bases and J by 3 bases, and 9 bases separated the two germline ends. Germline V gene lookup returns CDR1 MNHEY and CDR2 SMNVEV (reference sequence). The CDR3 extends over 15 amino acids. This clonotype was seen a few times. Its target is unknown. Study results and limitations: Measured against age, TCR beta diversity per million T cells decreased in a roughly linear manner.

Using a J-beta primer mix together with a sample-barcoded 5' primer, a second PCR was run for roughly 7 to 11 cycles. From the 5' RACE reads, TCRdb called clonotypes with MiXCR, one entry per CDR3 protein. The sample carries some 710,000 distinct CDR3 sequences, about 45% recorded once. This chain connects TRBV27 to TRBJ1-5; no clear D gene. Sequenced: blood. This sequence was found in a man at least 80 years old in good health. The CDR3 coding sequence is TGTGCCAGCAGTTTATCTGGCGGCTACAATCAGCCCCAGCATTTT. It translates to CASSLSGGYNQPQHF.